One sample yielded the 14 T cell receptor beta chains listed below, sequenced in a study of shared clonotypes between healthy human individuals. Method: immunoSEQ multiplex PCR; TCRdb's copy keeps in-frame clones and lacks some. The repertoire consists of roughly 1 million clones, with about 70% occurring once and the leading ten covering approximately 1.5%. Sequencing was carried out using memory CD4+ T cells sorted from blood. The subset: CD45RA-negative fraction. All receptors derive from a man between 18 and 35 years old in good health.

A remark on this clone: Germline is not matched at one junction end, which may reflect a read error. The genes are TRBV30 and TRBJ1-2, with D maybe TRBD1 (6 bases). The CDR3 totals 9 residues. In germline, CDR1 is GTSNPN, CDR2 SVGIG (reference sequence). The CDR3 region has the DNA TGTGCCTGGAGTCCCAGGGGAAGCTTC. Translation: CAWSPRGSF.

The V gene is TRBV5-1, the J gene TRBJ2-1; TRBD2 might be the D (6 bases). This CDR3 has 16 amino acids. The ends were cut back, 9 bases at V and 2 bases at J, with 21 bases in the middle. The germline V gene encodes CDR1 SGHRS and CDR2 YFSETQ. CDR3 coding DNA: TGCGCCATCCCTACCTCGGGCGGGACCGCCTACAATGAGCAGTTCTTC. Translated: CAIPTSGGTAYNEQFF.

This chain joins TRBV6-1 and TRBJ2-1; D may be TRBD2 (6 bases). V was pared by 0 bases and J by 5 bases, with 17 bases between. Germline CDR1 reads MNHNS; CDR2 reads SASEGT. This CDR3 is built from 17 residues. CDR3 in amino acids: CASSEALLAKLDNEQFF. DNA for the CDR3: TGTGCCAGCAGTGAAGCGCTCCTAGCGAAGTTAGACAATGAGCAGTTCTTC.

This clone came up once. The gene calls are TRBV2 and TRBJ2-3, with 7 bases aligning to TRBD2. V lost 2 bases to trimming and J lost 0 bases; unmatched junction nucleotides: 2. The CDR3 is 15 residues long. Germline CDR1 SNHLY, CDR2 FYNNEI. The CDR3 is CASSEQAGSTDTQYF. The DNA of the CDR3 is TGTGCCAGCAGTGAACAAGCGGGGAGCACAGATACGCAGTATTTT.

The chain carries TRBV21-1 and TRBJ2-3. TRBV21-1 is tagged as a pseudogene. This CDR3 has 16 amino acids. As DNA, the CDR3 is TGTGCCAGCACCAGCAATAATCCCCCATCCCCAGATACGCAGTATTTT. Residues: CASTSNNPPSPDTQYF.

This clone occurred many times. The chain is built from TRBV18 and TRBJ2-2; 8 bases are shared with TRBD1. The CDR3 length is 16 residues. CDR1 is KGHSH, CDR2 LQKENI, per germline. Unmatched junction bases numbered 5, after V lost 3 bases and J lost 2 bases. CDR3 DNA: TGTGCCAGCTCACCCAGGACAGGGATTAACACCGGGGAGCTGTTTTTT. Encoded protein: CASSPRTGINTGELFF. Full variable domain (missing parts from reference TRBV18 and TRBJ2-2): NAGVMQNPRHLVRRRGQEARLRCSPMKGHSHVYWYRQLPEEGLKFMVYLQKENIIDESGMPKERFSAEFPKEGPSILRIQQVVRGDSAAYFCASSPRTGINTGELFFGEGSRLTVL.

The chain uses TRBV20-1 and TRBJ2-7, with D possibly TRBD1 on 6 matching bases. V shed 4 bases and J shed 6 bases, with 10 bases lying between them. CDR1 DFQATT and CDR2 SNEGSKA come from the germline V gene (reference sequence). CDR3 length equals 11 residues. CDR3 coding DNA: TGCAGTGCTAACAGGGTGCGCGAGCAGTACTTC. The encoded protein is CSANRVREQYF.

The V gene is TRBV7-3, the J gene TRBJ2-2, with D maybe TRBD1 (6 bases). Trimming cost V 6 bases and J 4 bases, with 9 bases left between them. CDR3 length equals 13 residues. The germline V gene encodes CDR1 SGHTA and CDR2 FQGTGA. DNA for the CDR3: TGTGCCAGCAGTAAGGGGGTCACCGGGGAGCTGTTTTTT. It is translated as CASSKGVTGELFF.

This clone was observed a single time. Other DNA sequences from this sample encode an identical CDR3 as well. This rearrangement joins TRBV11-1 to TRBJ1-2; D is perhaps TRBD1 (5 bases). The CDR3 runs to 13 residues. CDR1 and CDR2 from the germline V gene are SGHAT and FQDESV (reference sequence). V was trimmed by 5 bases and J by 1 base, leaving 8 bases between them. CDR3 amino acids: CASSPDSNYGYTF. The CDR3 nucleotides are TGTGCCAGCAGCCCCGACAGTAACTATGGCTACACCTTC.

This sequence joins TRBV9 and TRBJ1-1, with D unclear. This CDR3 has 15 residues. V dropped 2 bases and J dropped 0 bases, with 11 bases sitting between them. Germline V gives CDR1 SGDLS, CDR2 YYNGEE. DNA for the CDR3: TGTGCCAGCAGCGTCTCACCCAGGCTGAACACTGAAGCTTTCTTT. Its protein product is CASSVSPRLNTEAFF.

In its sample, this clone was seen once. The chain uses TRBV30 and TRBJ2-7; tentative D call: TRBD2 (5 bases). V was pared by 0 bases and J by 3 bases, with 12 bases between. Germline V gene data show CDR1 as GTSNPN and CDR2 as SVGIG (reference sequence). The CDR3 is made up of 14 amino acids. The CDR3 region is CAWSVGGFVYEQYF. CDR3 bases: TGTGCCTGGAGTGTAGGCGGGTTCGTCTACGAGCAGTACTTC.

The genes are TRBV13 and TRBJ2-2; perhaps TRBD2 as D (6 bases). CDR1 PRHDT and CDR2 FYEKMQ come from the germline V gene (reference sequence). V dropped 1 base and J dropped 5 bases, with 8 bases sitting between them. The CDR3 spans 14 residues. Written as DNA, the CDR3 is TGTGCCAGCAGCTTAGCCGGGGGTACCGGGGAGCTGTTTTTT. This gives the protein CASSLAGGTGELFF.

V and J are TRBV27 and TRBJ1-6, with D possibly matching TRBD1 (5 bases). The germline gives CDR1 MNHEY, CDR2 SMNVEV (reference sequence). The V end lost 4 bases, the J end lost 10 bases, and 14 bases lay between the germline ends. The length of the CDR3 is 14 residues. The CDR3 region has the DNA TGTGCCAGCAGTTACCAGGGTGCGCGGTCACCCCTCCACTTT. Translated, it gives CASSYQGARSPLHF.

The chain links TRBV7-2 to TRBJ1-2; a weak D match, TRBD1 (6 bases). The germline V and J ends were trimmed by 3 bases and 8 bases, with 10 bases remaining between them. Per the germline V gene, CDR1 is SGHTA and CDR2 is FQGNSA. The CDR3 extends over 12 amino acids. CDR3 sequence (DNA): TGTGCCAGCAGCTTCGACAGGTCCGGCTACACCTTC. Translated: CASSFDRSGYTF. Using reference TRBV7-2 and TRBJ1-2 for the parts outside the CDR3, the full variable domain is GAGVSQSPSNKVTEKGKDVELRCDPISGHTALYWYRQSLGQGLEFLIYFQGNSAPDKSGLPSDRFSAERTGGSVSTLTIQRTQQEDSAVYLCASSFDRSGYTFGSGTRLTVV.